A selection of T cell receptor beta chains follows, all from one sample in a study of blood T cell repertoires in COVID-19. Using immunoSEQ multiplex PCR, the repertoire was profiled, and TCRdb retains in-frame clones only, with some absent. This sample carries roughly 280,000 clones, around 91% of them seen once, and the ten largest clones take over 2%. Material for sequencing was PBMCs or T cells enriched from blood (not recorded which). The receptors here all came from a woman aged 18-29 years who had recovered from COVID-19. CDR3s include the opening cysteine and the closing phenylalanine or tryptophan.

J: TRBJ1-6
length: 15
V: TRBV2
CDR3: CASSEGQGYNSPLHF

J: TRBJ2-3
length: 15
V: TRBV5-1
CDR3: CASSGLAGGTDTQYF

J: TRBJ2-5
length: 14
V: TRBV29-1
CDR3: CSVTAGTGQETQYF

J: TRBJ2-1
length: 14
V: TRBV5-1
CDR3: CASSLGQGLDEQFF

J: TRBJ2-3
length: 16
V: TRBV6-1
CDR3: CASSGTSGGRTDTQYF

J: TRBJ1-4
length: 16
V: TRBV30
CDR3: CAWSDRLLGTNEKLFF

J: TRBJ2-1
length: 15
V: TRBV7-9
CDR3: CASRRGDGFGDEQFF

J: TRBJ2-1
length: 12
V: TRBV18
CDR3: CASSKTSYEQFF

J: TRBJ1-1
length: 15
V: TRBV19
CDR3: CASSIAGVMNTEAFF

J: TRBJ1-4
length: 12
V: TRBV29-1
CDR3: CSGQGPNEKLFF

J: TRBJ2-7
length: 14
V: TRBV6-1
CDR3: CASSELTGAGEQYF

J: TRBJ2-7
length: 13
V: TRBV11-2
CDR3: CASSSPSSYEQYF

J: TRBJ1-1
length: 15
V: TRBV20-1
CDR3: CSASGQGAQVTEAFF

J: TRBJ1-1
length: 13
V: TRBV11-3
CDR3: CASSLGRVTEAFF

J: TRBJ2-5
length: 13
V: TRBV3-1/TRBV3-2
CDR3: CASSQDLEETQYF

J: TRBJ1-3
length: 17
V: TRBV24-1
CDR3: CATSDLLPDRGGNTIYF

J: TRBJ2-5
length: 18
V: TRBV18
CDR3: CASSPLPGLGVSEETQYF

J: TRBJ2-5
length: 13
V: TRBV10-3
CDR3: CAISQGMGETQYF

J: TRBJ1-1
length: 14
V: TRBV5-1
CDR3: CASSSTGFGTEAFF